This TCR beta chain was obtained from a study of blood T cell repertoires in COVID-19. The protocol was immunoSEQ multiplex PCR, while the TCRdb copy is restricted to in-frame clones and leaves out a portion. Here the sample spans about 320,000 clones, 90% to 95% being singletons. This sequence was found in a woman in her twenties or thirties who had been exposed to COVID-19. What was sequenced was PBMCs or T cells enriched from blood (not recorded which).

CDR3 DNA: TGTGCCAGCAGCTCTACAGTAGGGGATAATTCACCCCTCCACTTT. It specifies CASSSTVGDNSPLHF. This sequence joins TRBV7-9 and TRBJ1-6; tentative D call: TRBD1 (5 bases). The CDR3 loop spans 15 amino acids. Germline V gene sequence: CDR1 SEHNR, CDR2 FQNEAQ (reference sequence). Between the trimmed V and J ends, which lost 4 bases and 5 bases, there was a span of 12 bases.